Below are 7 T cell receptor beta chains sequenced from a single sample in a study of T cell responses to AZD1222 COVID-19 vaccine. Produced via immunoSEQ multiplex PCR; TCRdb's table is partial and in-frame only. The table has about 130,000 clones, over 75% seen once. Here the sequenced sample was peripheral blood, taken on day 0 of AZD1222 vaccination. Receptor source: an adult in good health.

V and J are TRBV24-1 and TRBJ2-7; TRBD1 matches at 10 bases. Trimming took 4 bases from V and 6 from J; bases not matched to a gene: 2. The V gene's germline CDR1 is KGHDR and CDR2 SFDVKD. There are 13 residues in the CDR3. The CDR3 DNA follows: TGTGCCACCAGTGACGGGGACAGGGGCGAGCAGTACTTC. Its translation is CATSDGDRGEQYF.

The chain recombines TRBV5-1 with TRBJ1-1; no definite D call. The CDR3 contains 17 residues. Trimming pared 4 bases from V and 0 bases from J, leaving 19 bases between. Germline CDR1 SGHRS, CDR2 YFSETQ. The CDR3 here is CASSPGSSRRMNTEAFF. In DNA, the CDR3 is TGCGCCAGCAGCCCCGGTAGCAGCCGAAGAATGAACACTGAAGCTTTCTTT.

This clone occurred a few times. The V call is TRBV10-2, the J call TRBJ1-3; possible D gene TRBD1, 6 bases. The CDR3 totals 13 residues. With 9 bases removed from V and 2 bases from J, the gap between germline ends came to 11 bases. The V gene's germline CDR1 is WSHSY and CDR2 SAAADI. CDR3 bases: TGCGCCAGTTCCCGACAGGCTGGAAACACCATATATTTT. It specifies CASSRQAGNTIYF.

V is TRBV7-2 and J is TRBJ1-1, with D unclear. The V and J ends lost 2 bases and 5 bases respectively, with 9 bases between them. The CDR3 runs to 13 residues. Germline V CDR1 and CDR2: SGHTA, FQGNSA. This CDR3 is CASSLLRETEAFF. The CDR3 nucleotides read TGTGCCAGCAGCTTATTGAGGGAGACTGAAGCTTTCTTT.

The chain combines TRBV19 with TRBJ1-3; tentatively, D is TRBD1 (5 bases). This CDR3 has 16 residues. The V end lost 2 bases, the J end lost 1 base, and 12 bases lay between the germline ends. CDR1 and CDR2 from the germline V gene are LNHDA and SQIVND (reference sequence). This CDR3 reads CASSIRQRHSGNTIYF. CDR3 DNA sequence: TGTGCCAGTAGTATAAGACAGCGACATTCTGGAAACACCATATATTTT. The whole variable domain, filled in from reference TRBV19 and TRBJ1-3, reads DGGITQSPKYLFRKEGQNVTLSCEQNLNHDAMYWYRQDPGQGLRLIYYSQIVNDFQKGDIAEGYSVSREKKESFPLTVTSAQKNPTAFYLCASSIRQRHSGNTIYFGEGSWLTVV.

The genes are TRBV6-2 or TRBV6-3 and TRBJ1-2; 9 bases line up with TRBD1. Germline V gene sequence: CDR1 MNHEY, CDR2 SVGEGT. Germline trimming cut 4 bases from V and 2 bases from J; bases unmatched to any gene: 2. The CDR3 consists of 14 residues. DNA of the CDR3: TGTGCCAGCAGTTTGGGGACAGGGAACTATGGCTACACCTTC. It yields the protein CASSLGTGNYGYTF.

This chain connects TRBV3-1 (or the pseudogene TRBV3-2) to TRBJ2-7; no clear D. This CDR3 spans 13 amino acids. V was shortened by 2 bases and J by 7 bases, with 12 bases between the two germline ends. CDR1 and CDR2 (germline): LGHDT, YNNKEL (reference sequence). The CDR3 nucleotides are TGTGCCAGCAGCCAAAGAAGTTTCTGGGAGCAGTACTTC. This sequence encodes CASSQRSFWEQYF.